This T cell receptor (beta chain) comes out of a study of shared clonotypes between healthy human individuals. Overall study: For every donor, three CD4 naive, three CD4 memory, two CD8 naive and one CD8 memory plates were used. Findings and caveats of the study: For sorted subsets, rarefaction showed incomplete sequencing despite large depth.

About this clone itself: Its specificity is not known.

This CDR3 region has 14 residues. Germline CDR1 and CDR2: MGHDK and SYGVNS. The V end was cut by 1 base, the J end by 9 bases, with 16 bases between. The authors distributed each subset's genomic DNA evenly over several immunoSEQ plates. Sequencing used immunoSEQ multiplex PCR; TCRdb keeps in-frame clones, though not all of them. The sample contains about 2.1 million clones, roughly 95% of which appear only once. The naive CD8 population came from CD45RO-negative cells selected for CCR7, without terminally differentiated effector memory CD45RA+ cells. The sequence derives from a man between 18 and 29 years old in good health. Some clones in this sample may be carry-over from other donors' samples. This chain links TRBV25-1 with TRBJ2-7; TRBD1 or TRBD2 may be the D gene (5 bases each). What was sequenced was naive CD8+ T cells from PBMCs. CDR3 protein: CASSESGDPLGQYF. CDR3 DNA: TGTGCCAGCAGTGAATCCGGGGACCCCCTCGGGCAGTACTTC.